The entry below describes one TCR beta chain. The record originates from a study of Ad26.COV2.S vaccination and SARS-CoV-2 variants. The CDR3 has 16 amino acids. With V trimmed by 6 bases and J by 2 bases, 10 bases remained unmatched. From germline, CDR1 is MDHEN and CDR2 SYDVKM. Treatment reported: around 19 received Ad26.COV2.S at low or high dose, single or two shots; 5 received placebo; per-sample allocation not given. Samples analyzed were those drawn on day 63 after the first vaccine or placebo injection. The assay was immunoSEQ multiplex PCR, and TCRdb's table has in-frame clones only and misses some. The sample lists 240,000 or so clones, more than 75% seen once, with about 10% in the top ten.

This TCR derives from a person between 18 and 65 years old who received the Ad26.COV2.S COVID-19 vaccine or a placebo. The rearrangement uses TRBV28 and TRBJ2-1, with 7 bases that match TRBD1. The sequencing here drew on peripheral blood, taken in a trial of Ad26.COV2.S vaccine versus placebo. CDR3 nucleotide sequence: TGTGCCAGCAGCCCGAATACCGGGACAGCCTACAATGAGCAGTTCTTC. As protein: CASSPNTGTAYNEQFF.